Listed below are T cell receptor beta chains from one sample, sequenced in a study of cytomegalovirus exposure and HLA in healthy donors. Assay: immunoSEQ multiplex PCR; the TCRdb copy retains only in-frame clones and omits some. The table shows some 120,000 clones, with around four fifths occurring only once. Sequenced: PBMCs. The receptors come from a middle-aged woman in good health and CMV-seronegative. The CDR3 runs from the conserved cysteine through the conserved F or W. The D gene is left open where the match is weak. Size tells how often a clone was seen (once, few, many) or the class of an expanded clone, and some rows leave it out.

>TRBD2|TRBV5-1|17|NA|TRBJ2-2
CASSSPRGGKNTGELFF
>NA|TRBV29-1|16|NA|TRBJ2-2
CSVVGGLMANTGELFF
>NA|TRBV5-6|14|NA|TRBJ1-4
CASSLGQLNEKLFF
>NA|TRBV6-1|15|NA|TRBJ2-2
CASSRTGVNTGELFF
>NA|TRBV7-9|15|NA|TRBJ2-5
CSSSLGAGFQETQYF
>NA|TRBV2|14|few|TRBJ2-1
CASSEARDRNEQFF
>TRBD1|TRBV5-4|13|NA|TRBJ1-1
CASSLERQGQAFF
>NA|TRBV20-1|11|NA|TRBJ2-1
CSATGTFEQFF
>NA|TRBV7-8|14|NA|TRBJ1-4
CASSLGEGSEKLFF
>NA|TRBV7-9|13|few|TRBJ1-1
CASSFGENTEAFF
>TRBD1|TRBV5-1|14|NA|TRBJ2-7
CASSHGQGAYEQYF
>TRBD1|TRBV18|16|NA|TRBJ1-3
CASSPFDRGPGNTIYF
>NA|TRBV18|14|NA|TRBJ2-7
CASSPPTVVYEQYF
>TRBD1|TRBV27|16|NA|TRBJ2-3
CASSNSPGGLPDTQYF
>TRBD1|TRBV2|14|NA|TRBJ2-5
CASSFGTGTETQYF
>TRBD1|TRBV11-2|15|NA|TRBJ2-3
CASSFRQGVTDTQYF
>TRBD2|TRBV27|15|once|TRBJ2-3
CASSLGLAGIDTQYF
>TRBD1|TRBV18|15|few|TRBJ2-7
CASSRDRASAYEQYF
>NA|TRBV18|14|NA|TRBJ1-1
CASSPSQRSTEAFF
>TRBD2|TRBV29-1|14|NA|TRBJ2-1
CSATGTSWIDEQFF
>NA|TRBV20-1|11|NA|TRBJ1-5
CSASETGPQHF
>TRBD1|TRBV7-2|15|NA|TRBJ2-7
CASSLGAGGSYEQYF
>NA|TRBV27|13|NA|TRBJ2-7
CASSSGSSYEQYF
>TRBD1|TRBV2|15|few|TRBJ2-4
CASSGKGATKNIQYF
>TRBD1|TRBV6-1|17|NA|TRBJ1-4
CASSGDRPGQLNEKLFF
>TRBD2|TRBV9|18|NA|TRBJ2-7
CASSVEASGGGFPYEQYF
>NA|TRBV7-3|12|NA|TRBJ1-6
CASRGDNSPLHF
>TRBD1|TRBV5-6|19|NA|TRBJ2-6
CASSLSPGTGSSGANVLTF
>TRBD1|TRBV9|15|NA|TRBJ1-6
CASSPADRGNSPLHF
>NA|TRBV21-1|18|NA|TRBJ2-1
CASSKVSPQAGKYNEQFF
>TRBD2|TRBV4-2|17|few|TRBJ2-5
CASSSRLAGGPRETQYF
>NA|TRBV5-1|16|NA|TRBJ2-3
CASSLVVGLGTDTQYF
>NA|TRBV4-2|16|NA|TRBJ1-1
CASSPEGGFGNTEAFF